A selection of T cell receptor beta chains follows, all from one sample in a study of blood T cell repertoires in COVID-19. Sequenced by immunoSEQ multiplex PCR; TCRdb stores in-frame clones only, minus some. Here the sample spans under 200,000 clones, approximately 90% being singletons. Sequenced material: PBMCs or T cells enriched from blood (not recorded which). These receptor sequences come from a woman between 35 and 50 years old in a cohort exposed to, infected with or recovered from COVID-19 (not recorded which). The CDR3 runs from the conserved cysteine through the conserved F or W. D genes are given only for firm matches. Not all rows give a size; the values are once, few, many and, for expanded clones, a class.

. . TRBJ2-3 TRBV6-5 TGTGCCAGCCGGGGTCTTCGCACAGATACGCAGTATTTT CASRGLRTDTQYF
. . TRBJ2-5 TRBV4-1 TGCGCCAGCAGCCAAGTAGGAGGGACGGAGACCCAGTACTTC CASSQVGGTETQYF
once TRBD1 TRBJ1-1 TRBV5-1 TGCGCCAGCCACAGGGGTATAGGGAACACTGAAGCTTTCTTT CASHRGIGNTEAFF
. TRBD2 TRBJ2-1 TRBV4-3 TGCGCCAGCAGCCAACAGACCGGGACTATTTCCTACAATGAGCAGTTCTTC CASSQQTGTISYNEQFF
. . TRBJ1-1 TRBV11-2 TGTGCCAGCAGCTTATTCCAGGCTGAAGCTTTCTTT CASSLFQAEAFF
. . TRBJ2-3 TRBV3-1/TRBV3-2 TGTGCCAGCAGCCCCCTAGTAGCCTTGTCAGATACGCAGTATTTT CASSPLVALSDTQYF
. . TRBJ1-2 TRBV29-1 TGCAGCGTTGAAGCGAGTGGCAGGATCTCTGCAGGCTACACCTTC CSVEASGRISAGYTF
. TRBD1 TRBJ2-7 TRBV27 TGTGCCAGCGCCGAGGACAGGTATGGCTACGAGCAGTACTTC CASAEDRYGYEQYF
. TRBD1 TRBJ1-1 TRBV6-6 TGTGCCAGCAGTTATCAGGGGGCCGCGGACACTGAAGCTTTCTTT CASSYQGAADTEAFF
. TRBD2 TRBJ2-7 TRBV6-1 TGTGCCAGCAGTGAGAGTCGCGGGGGGGGATCCTACGAGCAGTACTTC CASSESRGGGSYEQYF
. TRBD1 TRBJ1-2 TRBV6-6 TGTGCCAGCAGCGGAGAGGGACAGGGGTATGGCTACACCTTC CASSGEGQGYGYTF
. . TRBJ1-2 TRBV21-1 TGTGCCAGCAGCTCCCCAGGCAAGAACTATGGCTACACCTTC CASSSPGKNYGYTF
. . TRBJ1-1 TRBV19 TGTGCCAGTAGTACCAGGGCTAACACTGAAGCTTTCTTT CASSTRANTEAFF
once TRBD1 TRBJ2-7 TRBV7-9 TGTGCCAGCAGCTTAGCGCGAAGGGGCAGGGGGACCTACGAGCAGTACTTC CASSLARRGRGTYEQYF
. TRBD2 TRBJ2-7 TRBV11-3 TGTGCCAGCAGCTTAGCGGGAGGGGCCATGGACGAGCAGTACTTC CASSLAGGAMDEQYF
. . TRBJ1-1 TRBV6-5 TGTGCCAGCAGAGAGGGAGGATATATGAACACTGAAGCTTTCTTT CASREGGYMNTEAFF
. TRBD2 TRBJ2-3 TRBV5-1 TGCGCCAGCAGCTTGTTAGCGGGAGGAATGGAAAGCACAGATACGCAGTATTTT CASSLLAGGMESTDTQYF
. TRBD1 TRBJ1-6 TRBV6-5 TGTGCCAGCAGAGGGGACAGGGGGAACAATTCACCCCTCCACTTT CASRGDRGNNSPLHF
. TRBD2 TRBJ2-7 TRBV9 TGTGCCAGCAGCCCAGGACTAGCGGGGGCCCACGAGCAGTACTTC CASSPGLAGAHEQYF
. . TRBJ1-6 TRBV2 TGTGCCAGCAGGAGCTCCTATAATTCACCCCTCCACTTT CASRSSYNSPLHF
. . TRBJ1-5 TRBV4-1 TGCGCCAGCAGCCAAAGGAGAGATAGCAATCAGCCCCAGCATTTT CASSQRRDSNQPQHF
. . TRBJ1-1 TRBV6-6 TGTGCCAGCTCGGCCTCAGGGACTGAAGCTTTCTTT CASSASGTEAFF
. . TRBJ1-3 TRBV3-1/TRBV3-2 TGTGCCAGCAGCCCAGGGGCCACCATATATTTT CASSPGATIYF
. TRBD1 TRBJ1-2 TRBV4-2 TGTGCCAGCAGCCATAATGTCCAGGGGGCGGATGGCTACACCTTC CASSHNVQGADGYTF
few TRBD1 TRBJ1-1 TRBV27 TGTGCCAGCAGAACGACAGGGGGGAACACTGAAGCTTTCTTT CASRTTGGNTEAFF
once . TRBJ1-1 TRBV5-1 TGCGCCAGCAGCCCGAGAGGGACATTGAACACTGAAGCTTTCTTT CASSPRGTLNTEAFF